The 24 T cell receptor beta chains presented below share a single source sample, sequenced in a study of T cell repertoires in cytomegalovirus infection. From the reads, TCRdb called clonotypes with MiXCR, one entry per CDR3 protein. The sample includes under 800,000 distinct CDR3 sequences, roughly a quarter of them seen just once. Sequencing input: CD8+ T cells from PBMCs. These receptors came from a human donor in good health (CMV status not recorded). Some clones in this sample may be carry-over from other donors' samples.

This clonotype was counted many times. This sequence joins TRBV12-3 or TRBV12-4 and TRBJ2-5, with D tentatively TRBD1 (6 bases). There are 13 residues in the CDR3. V was cut by 7 bases and J by 4 bases, with 13 bases left in between. This CDR3 is CASTRQDRETQYF. The CDR3, as DNA: TGTGCCAGCACCAGACAGGACCGAGAGACCCAGTACTTC.

Only a few counts were recorded for this clonotype. The rearrangement uses TRBV15 and TRBJ1-2; D is unresolved. Trimming stripped 0 bases from V and 6 bases from J, with 17 bases between. Germline values: CDR1 LNHNV, CDR2 YYDKDF (reference sequence). The CDR3 runs 16 residues. Here the CDR3 reads CATSRDSLAGQDGYTF. CDR3 sequence (DNA): TGTGCCACCAGCAGAGATTCCCTGGCCGGGCAGGATGGCTACACCTTC.

The chain links TRBV6-2 or TRBV6-3 to TRBJ1-1; no firm D call. This CDR3 is built from 15 residues. V gave up 8 bases and J gave up 0 bases, with 16 bases separating them. Germline CDR1 reads MNHEY; CDR2 reads SVGEGT. This CDR3 reads CASGSLGGLNTEAFF. The CDR3 coding sequence is TGTGCCAGCGGCTCTCTGGGAGGGTTGAACACTGAAGCTTTCTTT.

On this clonotype itself: A much larger clone lies a single base off, so this may be a read error. The rearrangement uses TRBV7-6 and TRBJ2-1; 14 nucleotides align to TRBD2. Germline values: CDR1 SGHVS, CDR2 FNYEAQ. Trimming took 5 bases from V and 3 from J; bases not matched to a gene: 0. CDR3 size: 15 residues. The chain's CDR3 is CASSGTSGGYNEQFF. In DNA, the CDR3 is TGTGCCAGCAGCGGGACTAGCGGGGGCTACAATGAGCAGTTCTTC.

This clonotype turned up a few times. The V call is TRBV18, the J call TRBJ2-1; TRBD1 might be the D (6 bases). V was shortened by 2 bases and J by 2 bases, with 13 bases between the two germline ends. The germline V gene encodes CDR1 KGHSH and CDR2 LQKENI. The CDR3 has 16 amino acids. CDR3: CASSPKGDRTYNEQFF. CDR3 DNA: TGTGCCAGCTCACCAAAGGGGGATCGTACCTACAATGAGCAGTTCTTC.

This clonotype was seen repeatedly, ten times or more. The rearrangement links TRBV7-8 to TRBJ1-5, with TRBD1 identical over 8 bases. V gave up 1 base and J gave up 3 bases; unmatched junction bases: 2. Germline V lookup: CDR1 SGHVS, CDR2 FQNEAQ. CDR3 length equals 15 residues. The CDR3 reads CASSLGTGNNQPQHF. CDR3 in DNA: TGTGCCAGCAGCTTAGGGACAGGGAACAATCAGCCCCAGCATTTT.

This clonotype appeared a few times. V is TRBV12-3 or TRBV12-4 and J is TRBJ2-3; TRBD1 might be the D (5 bases). V lost 5 bases and J 6 bases, leaving 9 bases between the germline ends. The CDR3 loop spans 12 amino acids. The CDR3 sequence is CASSPQDDTQYF. The CDR3 DNA follows: TGTGCCAGCAGTCCACAGGATGATACGCAGTATTTT.

This chain uses TRBV6-2 or TRBV6-3 with TRBJ1-1, with TRBD1 identical over 7 bases. The CDR3 totals 13 residues. Per germline, CDR1 MNHEY and CDR2 SVGEGT. The V gene end was trimmed by 5 bases and the J gene end by 4 bases; junction bases not matched to a gene: 4. The CDR3 spells CASSRQGPTEAFF. The CDR3 nucleotides are TGTGCCAGCAGTAGACAGGGCCCCACTGAAGCTTTCTTT.

Ten or more counts support this clonotype. The chain uses TRBV7-3 and TRBJ2-6; D call uncertain. Germline V lookup: CDR1 SGHTA, CDR2 FQGTGA. This CDR3 contains 14 residues. Trimming left V 5 bases short and J 3 bases short, with 8 bases between. DNA for the CDR3: TGTGCCAGCAGCCCCCGTGGTGGGGCCAACGTCCTGACTTTC. This translates into CASSPRGGANVLTF. Variable domain in full (rest from reference TRBV7-3 and TRBJ2-6): GAGVSQTPSNKVTEKGKYVELRCDPISGHTALYWYRQSLGQGPEFLIYFQGTGAADDSGLPNDRFFAVRPEGSVSTLKIQRTERGDSAVYLCASSPRGGANVLTFGAGSRLTVL.

As DNA, the CDR3 is TGTGCCAGCAGCCAAGACCCGGGTCGAAGATCGGCGTCGGAGACCCAGTACTTC. Residues: CASSQDPGRRSASETQYF. The rearrangement joins TRBV14 to TRBJ2-5; no clear D gene. Germline CDR1 reads SGHDN; CDR2 reads FVKESK. The CDR3 totals 18 residues. Trimming shortened V by 0 bases and J by 5 bases, and 22 bases separated the two germline ends.

This clonotype was counted many times. The chain is built from TRBV7-9 and TRBJ2-1; D remains ambiguous. Germline V gives CDR1 SEHNR, CDR2 FQNEAQ (reference sequence). The CDR3 covers 16 residues. Trimming pared 2 bases from V and 0 bases from J, leaving 11 bases between. The CDR3 bases are TGTGCCAGCAGCTTACCCGACCGGAGCTCCTACAATGAGCAGTTCTTC. It codes for CASSLPDRSSYNEQFF. Filled out from reference TRBV7-9 and TRBJ2-1, the complete variable domain reads DTGVSQNPRHKITKRGQNVTFRCDPISEHNRLYWYRQTLGQGPEFLTYFQNEAQLEKSRLLSDRFSAERPKGSFSTLEIQRTEQGDSAMYLCASSLPDRSSYNEQFFGPGTRLTVL.

In this sample, this clonotype turned up a few times. The rearrangement links TRBV7-9 to TRBJ1-1, with D unclear. This CDR3 has 14 amino acids. Germline V gene lookup returns CDR1 SEHNR and CDR2 FQNEAQ (reference sequence). Trimming took 5 bases from V and 1 from J, leaving 11 bases between them. DNA for the CDR3: TGTGCCAGCAGCGCGTTGGGCCCGAACACTGAAGCTTTCTTT. This codes for CASSALGPNTEAFF.

This clonotype has ten or more counts. The junction does not match germline at one end; this may be a read error. The chain combines TRBV12-3 or TRBV12-4 with TRBJ1-4, with D possibly TRBD1 on 6 matching bases. There are 12 residues in the CDR3. CDR3 in amino acids: CASSLGGEKLFF. The CDR3 DNA follows: TGTGCCAGCAGCTTAGGGGGGGAAAAACTGTTTTTT.

This sequence joins TRBV28 and TRBJ1-2, with D uncertain. The V and J ends lost 3 bases and 0 bases respectively, with 8 bases between them. Germline V gene sequence: CDR1 MDHEN, CDR2 SYDVKM. This CDR3 spans 14 amino acids. The CDR3: CASSFPGTNYGYTF. The CDR3 region has the DNA TGTGCCAGCAGTTTCCCAGGCACTAACTATGGCTACACCTTC.

The chain couples TRBV6-5 to TRBJ1-6, with D possibly being TRBD1 (5 bases). The CDR3 has 14 residues. Looked up from germline, CDR1 is MNHEY and CDR2 is SVGAGI. Trimming left V 2 bases short and J 7 bases short, with 9 bases between. The CDR3 DNA reads TGTGCCAGCAGTTACGACAGAAAGAATTCACCCCTCCACTTT. It yields the protein CASSYDRKNSPLHF.

This clonotype was detected only a few times. The chain has TRBV11-2 and TRBJ2-2; D might be TRBD1 (6 bases). The length of the CDR3 is 15 residues. V lost 3 bases, J lost 1 base, and 9 bases lay in between. CDR1 is SGHAT and CDR2 is FQNNGV in the germline V gene. The CDR3 DNA reads TGTGCCAGCAGCTTCTCCAGGGGGAACACCGGGGAGCTGTTTTTT. The encoded protein is CASSFSRGNTGELFF.

This clonotype was seen ten or more times. The gene calls are TRBV28 and TRBJ2-1; 11 positions agree with TRBD1. Losses at the gene ends were 5 bases for V and 4 bases for J; bases not matched to a gene: 10. This CDR3 is 17 amino acids long. The germline gives CDR1 MDHEN, CDR2 SYDVKM. The CDR3 loop is CASSTGRTGGRYNEQFF. In DNA form, the CDR3 reads TGTGCCAGCAGTACCGGCAGGACAGGGGGCCGGTACAATGAGCAGTTCTTC. Using reference TRBV28 and TRBJ2-1 for the parts outside the CDR3, the full variable domain is DVKVTQSSRYLVKRTGEKVFLECVQDMDHENMFWYRQDPGLGLRLIYFSYDVKMKEKGDIPEGYSVSREKKERFSLILESASTNQTSMYLCASSTGRTGGRYNEQFFGPGTRLTVL.

This clonotype was counted at least ten times. The genes are TRBV5-1 and TRBJ2-1; tentatively, D is TRBD1 or TRBD2 (5 bases each). In germline, CDR1 is SGHRS, CDR2 YFSETQ. CDR3 size: 16 residues. Trimming took off 1 base at V and 2 bases at J, with 13 bases between the two ends. CDR3 coding DNA: TGCGCCAGCAGCTTGTTGGCGCAGGGACCCTACAATGAGCAGTTCTTC. Encoded protein: CASSLLAQGPYNEQFF.

This clonotype has more than one count but fewer than ten. The gene calls are TRBV2 and TRBJ2-7; D is perhaps TRBD1 (5 bases). Per germline, CDR1 SNHLY and CDR2 FYNNEI. This CDR3 has 13 residues. V lost 7 bases and J 0 bases, leaving 10 bases between the germline ends. The CDR3, as DNA: TGTGCCAGCAACCCAGACAGCTCCTACGAGCAGTACGTC. Amino acids: CASNPDSSYEQYV.

In this sample, this clonotype turned up a few times. CDR3 in DNA: TGTGCCAGCAGTTATGTAAGGGAAACCGAAGAGACCCAGTACTTC. It specifies CASSYVRETEETQYF. J is TRBJ2-5 and V is TRBV28; no firm D call. The CDR3 runs 15 residues. The ends were cut back, 4 bases at V and 3 bases at J, with 15 bases in the middle. Germline V lookup: CDR1 MDHEN, CDR2 SYDVKM.

On this clonotype: Mismatch with germline at one junction end may stem from a read error. The chain links TRBV7-7 to TRBJ2-2; D is undetermined. The CDR3 loop spans 15 amino acids. The germline CDR1 and CDR2 sequences are SSHAT and FNYEAQ (reference sequence). The CDR3 nucleotides read TGTGCTAGCAGCTCCTGGGCTTCGGACACCGGGGAGCTGTTTTTT. This encodes CASSSWASDTGELFF. Supplemented by reference TRBV7-7 and TRBJ2-2, the full variable domain reads GAGVSQSPRYKVTKRGQDVTLRCDPISSHATLYWYQQALGQGPEFLTYFNYEAQPDKSGLPSDRFSAERPEGSISTLTIQRTEQRDSAMYRCASSSWASDTGELFFGEGSRLTVL.

The chain recombines TRBV12-3 or TRBV12-4 with TRBJ2-1, with D uncertain. V lost 1 base to trimming and J lost 9 bases, with 10 bases between them. The CDR3 totals 13 residues. The CDR3 sequence is CASSLVLLGEQFF. In nucleotides, the CDR3 is TGTGCCAGCAGTTTAGTATTACTGGGTGAGCAGTTCTTC.

The chain uses TRBV28 and TRBJ2-5; D is undetermined. The germline V gene encodes CDR1 MDHEN and CDR2 SYDVKM. The V end lost 6 bases, the J end lost 0 bases, and 14 bases lay between the germline ends. The CDR3 is 15 residues long. The CDR3 here is CASSSRVTHQETQYF. DNA for the CDR3: TGTGCCAGCAGCTCCCGAGTTACCCACCAAGAGACCCAGTACTTC.

This clonotype was recorded many times. This chain links TRBV19 with TRBJ2-1; 10 bases agree with TRBD1. Germline CDR1 LNHDA, CDR2 SQIVND (reference sequence). The CDR3 sequence is 15 residues long. The V gene end was trimmed by 4 bases and the J gene end by 6 bases; junction bases not matched to a gene: 6. CDR3 protein: CASSSGTGVVNEQFF. The CDR3 DNA reads TGTGCCAGTAGTAGCGGGACAGGGGTGGTCAATGAGCAGTTCTTC.